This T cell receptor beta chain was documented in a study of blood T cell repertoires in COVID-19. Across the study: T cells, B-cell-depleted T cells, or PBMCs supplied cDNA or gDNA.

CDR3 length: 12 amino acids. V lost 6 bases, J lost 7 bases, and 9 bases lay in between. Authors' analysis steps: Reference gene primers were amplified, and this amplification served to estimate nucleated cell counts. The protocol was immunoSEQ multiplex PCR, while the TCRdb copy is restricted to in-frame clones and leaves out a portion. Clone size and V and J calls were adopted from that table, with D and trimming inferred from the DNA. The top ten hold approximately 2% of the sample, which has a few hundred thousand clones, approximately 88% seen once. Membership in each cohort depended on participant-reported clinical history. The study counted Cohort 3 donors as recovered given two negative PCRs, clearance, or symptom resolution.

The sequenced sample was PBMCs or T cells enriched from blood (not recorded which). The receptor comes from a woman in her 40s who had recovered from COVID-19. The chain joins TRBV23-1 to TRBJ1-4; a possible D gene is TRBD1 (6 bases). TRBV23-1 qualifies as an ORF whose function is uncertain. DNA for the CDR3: TGCGCCAGCAGGGGGGCCGGTGAAAAACTGTTTTTT. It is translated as CASRGAGEKLFF.